A single T cell receptor (beta chain) is shown here with its context. This clonotype was counted between two and nine times. Its binding antigen is unknown. No per-base quality is available; no much larger clone lies one base away. The study was a case-control design nested within a healthcare worker cohort in London, UK, with weekly nasopharyngeal swab PCR tests and blood sampling. Healthcare workers were recruited between 23 and 31 March 2020, during the week of the UK lockdown, and were followed weekly for up to roughly 15 weeks. This specimen comes from a study of early T cells in non-severe SARS-CoV-2 infection (dated by TCRdb to the early 2020s). About the full investigation: Bulk RNA from unsorted whole blood was used for TCR sequencing, so alpha and beta chains could not be paired. What the work shows at the level of the full study, not this receptor alone: Matching against VDJdb was skewed toward anti-spike CD8 responses, likely underestimated virus-specific expansions, and missed private and CD4 specificities.

The library relied on 5' RACE. TCRdb names NextSeq 500 as the instrument used. In the TCR library protocol, unique molecular identifiers were attached to individual cDNA molecules to correct for PCR bias and sequencing error. Both TCR alpha and beta chains were sequenced, and tight co-correlation was observed between alpha and beta sequence abundances in each sample. The study's own analysis went as follows. Decombinator V4 was used to perform V gene, J gene and CDR3 annotation of TCR sequences. Expanded TCRs were defined as changing significantly between any two time points under a Poisson model with p below 0.0001. TCR abundances were normalised to the total number of TCRs sequenced per sample and expressed as counts per million. TRAV1-2 paired with TRAJ12, TRAJ20 or TRAJ33 defined MAIT TCRs, while TRAV10 paired with TRAJ18 defined iNKT TCRs. A search of VDJdb, accessed on 1 November 2021, was run for TCRs annotated to CMV, EBV and SARS-CoV-2, with TCRs annotated for multiple antigens excluded. The public reads were reprocessed in TCRdb via fastp at Q25 and MiXCR, keeping in-frame beta chains. Under each unique CDR3 protein, matching rows form one entry showing the most common genes and DNA. The V and J calls, along with clone size, are taken from TCRdb and not from the paper's own processing. Across this sample there are tens of thousands of distinct CDR3 sequences, with roughly 15% seen only once. The leading ten clones occupy more than 10% of the sample.

Including cysteine and phenylalanine, the CDR3 has 14 amino acids. CDR3 DNA is the only sequence kept; it has 42 bases, read in frame from the first base. Trimming at the junction amounts to 7 bases on V and 2 bases on J, and the germline ends lie 9 bases apart. This TCR came from an adult who was a healthcare worker with PCR-confirmed SARS-CoV-2 infection or an uninfected control (not recorded which). The chain couples TRBV12-3 or TRBV12-4 to TRBJ2-6, with an unclear D gene assignment. The specimen was whole blood. The sequence in DNA is TGTGCCAGCAAATTACGAGCTGGGGCCAACGTCCTGACTTTC. Protein translation: CASKLRAGANVLTF.